This T cell receptor (beta chain) appears in the sequencing data of a study of PD-1 blockade in mismatch repair-deficient tumors. As to this clone: The antigen is undetermined.

Study-level findings and limits: After pembrolizumab, tumor-resident clones rose rapidly, then generally contracted before radiologic responses.

Generated by immunoSEQ multiplex PCR, the TCRdb table keeps only in-frame clones and is missing some. The sample records about 16,000 clones, approximately 81% being singletons. All patients were mismatch repair deficient, assessed by either PCR or immunohistochemistry. CDR1 and CDR2 (germline): SEHNR, FQNEAQ (reference sequence). The CDR3 is 13 residues long. Trimming pared 2 bases from V and 8 bases from J, leaving 9 bases between. Sample: PBMCs, taken before pembrolizumab treatment. The clonotype was recovered from an adult with mismatch repair-deficient cancer. This chain links TRBV7-9 with TRBJ1-4; D is perhaps TRBD1 (6 bases). CDR3 residues: CASSLTGWEKLFF. CDR3 sequence (DNA): TGTGCCAGCAGCTTAACAGGGTGGGAAAAACTGTTTTTT.